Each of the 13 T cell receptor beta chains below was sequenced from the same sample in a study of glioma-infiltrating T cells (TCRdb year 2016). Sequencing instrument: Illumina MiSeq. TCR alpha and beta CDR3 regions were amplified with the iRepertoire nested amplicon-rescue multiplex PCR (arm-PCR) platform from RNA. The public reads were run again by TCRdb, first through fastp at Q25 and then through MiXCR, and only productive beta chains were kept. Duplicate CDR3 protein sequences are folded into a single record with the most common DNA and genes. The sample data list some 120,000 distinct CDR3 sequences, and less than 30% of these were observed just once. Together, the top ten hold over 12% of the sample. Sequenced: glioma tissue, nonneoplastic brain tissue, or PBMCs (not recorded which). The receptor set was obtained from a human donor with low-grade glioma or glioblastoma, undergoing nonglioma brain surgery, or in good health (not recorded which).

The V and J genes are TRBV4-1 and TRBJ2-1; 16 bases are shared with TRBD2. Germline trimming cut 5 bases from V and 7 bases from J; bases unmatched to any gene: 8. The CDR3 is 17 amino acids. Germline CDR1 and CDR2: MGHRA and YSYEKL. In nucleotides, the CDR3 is TGCGCCAGCAGCAGGGGACTAGCGGGAGGGCCTGGAAATGAGCAGTTCTTC. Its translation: CASSRGLAGGPGNEQFF.

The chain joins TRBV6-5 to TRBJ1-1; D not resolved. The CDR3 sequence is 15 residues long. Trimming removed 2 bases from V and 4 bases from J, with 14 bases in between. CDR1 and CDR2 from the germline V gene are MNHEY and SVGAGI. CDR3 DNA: TGTGCCAGCAGTTACAACGACATCTCCTCCACTGAAGCTTTCTTT. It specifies CASSYNDISSTEAFF.

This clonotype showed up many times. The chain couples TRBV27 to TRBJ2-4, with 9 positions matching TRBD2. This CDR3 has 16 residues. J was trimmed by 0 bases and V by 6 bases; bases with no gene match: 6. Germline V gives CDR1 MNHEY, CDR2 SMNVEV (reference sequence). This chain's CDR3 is CASSPGTSLAKNIQYF. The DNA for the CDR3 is TGTGCCAGCAGCCCCGGGACTAGCCTAGCCAAAAACATTCAGTACTTC.

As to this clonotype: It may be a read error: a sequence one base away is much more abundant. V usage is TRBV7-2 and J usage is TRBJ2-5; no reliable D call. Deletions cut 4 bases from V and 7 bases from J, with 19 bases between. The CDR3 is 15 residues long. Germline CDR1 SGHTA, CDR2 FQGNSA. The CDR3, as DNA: TGTGCCAGCAGCTCTCGACGGCGCAACAAGTTGACCCAGTACTTC. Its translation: CASSSRRRNKLTQYF.

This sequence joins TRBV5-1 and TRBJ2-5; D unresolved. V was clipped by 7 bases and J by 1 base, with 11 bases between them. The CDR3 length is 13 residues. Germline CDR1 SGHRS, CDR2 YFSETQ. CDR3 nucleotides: TGCGCCAGCTCCGTATACCCCCAAGAGACCCAGTACTTC. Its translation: CASSVYPQETQYF.

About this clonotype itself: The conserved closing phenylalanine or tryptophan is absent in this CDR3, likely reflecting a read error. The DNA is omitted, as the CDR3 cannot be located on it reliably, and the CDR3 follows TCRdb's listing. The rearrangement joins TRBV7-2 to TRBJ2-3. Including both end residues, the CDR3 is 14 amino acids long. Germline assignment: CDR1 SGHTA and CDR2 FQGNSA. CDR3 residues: CASSSRASTDTRYL.

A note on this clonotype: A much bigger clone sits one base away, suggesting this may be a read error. DNA of the CDR3: TGTGCCAGCAGCTTACTAGCGGGGAGCCAAGAGAACCAGTACTTC. Translation gives CASSLLAGSQENQYF. The J gene is TRBJ2-5, the V gene TRBV7-2; 9 nucleotides line up with TRBD2. Germline V CDR1 and CDR2: SGHTA, FQGNSA. The CDR3 extends over 15 amino acids.

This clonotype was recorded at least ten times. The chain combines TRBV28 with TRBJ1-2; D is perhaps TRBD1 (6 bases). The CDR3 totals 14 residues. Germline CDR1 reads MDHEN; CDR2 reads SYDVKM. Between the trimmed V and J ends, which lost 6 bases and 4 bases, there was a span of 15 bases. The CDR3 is CASRLGGLGYGYTF. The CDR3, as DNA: TGTGCCAGCAGATTAGGGGGTTTGGGCTATGGCTACACCTTC.

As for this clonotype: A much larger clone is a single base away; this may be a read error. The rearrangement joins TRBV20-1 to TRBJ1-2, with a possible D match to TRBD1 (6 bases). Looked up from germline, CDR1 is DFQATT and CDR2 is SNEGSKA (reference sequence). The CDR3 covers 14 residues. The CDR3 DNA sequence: TGCAGTGCTATAAAACCTACAGGGAACTATGACTACACCTTC. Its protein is CSAIKPTGNYDYTF.

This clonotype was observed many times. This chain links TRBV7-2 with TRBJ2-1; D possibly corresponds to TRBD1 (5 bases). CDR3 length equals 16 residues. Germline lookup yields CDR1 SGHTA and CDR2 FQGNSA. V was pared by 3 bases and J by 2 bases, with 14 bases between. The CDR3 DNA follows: TGTGCCAGCAGCTTGGACATACGGGCCACCTACAATGAGCAGTTCTTC. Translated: CASSLDIRATYNEQFF.

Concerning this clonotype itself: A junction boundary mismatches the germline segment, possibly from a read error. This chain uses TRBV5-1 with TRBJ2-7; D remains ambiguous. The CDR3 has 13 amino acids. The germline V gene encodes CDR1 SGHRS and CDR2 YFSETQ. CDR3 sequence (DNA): TGCGCCGGCAGCTTGGAGTACTCCTACGAGCAGTACTTC. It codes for CAGSLEYSYEQYF.

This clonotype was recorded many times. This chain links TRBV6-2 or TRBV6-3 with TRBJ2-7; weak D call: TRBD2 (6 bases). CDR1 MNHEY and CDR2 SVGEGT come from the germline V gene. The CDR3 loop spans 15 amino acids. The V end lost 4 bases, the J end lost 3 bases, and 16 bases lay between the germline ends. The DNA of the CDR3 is TGTGCCAGCAGTTTTTACGGGGGTACCTACTACGAGCAGTACTTC. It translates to CASSFYGGTYYEQYF.

The CDR3 reads CASSMPGLAPGYTF. CDR3 DNA: TGTGCCAGTAGTATGCCGGGACTGGCTCCTGGCTACACCTTC. This chain uses TRBV19 with TRBJ1-2, with D possibly TRBD1 on 5 matching bases. Germline CDR1 and CDR2: LNHDA and SQIVND (reference sequence). This CDR3 region has 14 residues. Trimming removed 3 bases at V and 7 bases at J, with 15 bases between.